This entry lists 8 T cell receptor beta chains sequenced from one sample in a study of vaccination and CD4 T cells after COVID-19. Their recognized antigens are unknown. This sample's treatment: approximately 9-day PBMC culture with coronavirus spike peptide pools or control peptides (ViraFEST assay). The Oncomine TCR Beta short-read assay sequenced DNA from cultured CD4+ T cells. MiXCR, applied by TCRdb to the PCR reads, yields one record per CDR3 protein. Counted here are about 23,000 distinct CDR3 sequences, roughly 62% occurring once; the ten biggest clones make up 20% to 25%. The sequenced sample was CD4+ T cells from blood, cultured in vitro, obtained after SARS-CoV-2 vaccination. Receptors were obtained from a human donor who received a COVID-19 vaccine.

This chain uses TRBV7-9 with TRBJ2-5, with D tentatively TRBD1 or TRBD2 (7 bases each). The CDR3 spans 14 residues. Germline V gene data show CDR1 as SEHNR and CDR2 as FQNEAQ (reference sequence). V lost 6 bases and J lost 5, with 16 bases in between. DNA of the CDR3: TGTGCCAGCAGGGGAGGGGGCGTGGGGGAGACCCAGTACTTC. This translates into CASRGGGVGETQYF.

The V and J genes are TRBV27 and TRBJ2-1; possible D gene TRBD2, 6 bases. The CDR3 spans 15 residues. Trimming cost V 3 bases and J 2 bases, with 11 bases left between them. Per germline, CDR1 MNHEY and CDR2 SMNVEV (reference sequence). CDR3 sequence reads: CASSFGGLTYNEQFF. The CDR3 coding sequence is TGTGCCAGCAGTTTTGGGGGGTTGACCTACAATGAGCAGTTCTTC.

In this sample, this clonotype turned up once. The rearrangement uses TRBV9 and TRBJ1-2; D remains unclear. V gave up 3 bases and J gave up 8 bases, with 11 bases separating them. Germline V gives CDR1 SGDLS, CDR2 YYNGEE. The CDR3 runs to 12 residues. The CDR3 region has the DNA TGTGCCAGCAGCGCCGCATTCGAAGGCTACACCTTC. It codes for CASSAAFEGYTF. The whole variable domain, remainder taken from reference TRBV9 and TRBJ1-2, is DSGVTQTPKHLITATGQRVTLRCSPRSGDLSVYWYQQSLDQGLQFLIQYYNGEERAKGNILERFSAQQFPDLHSELNLSSLELGDSALYFCASSAAFEGYTFGSGTRLTVV.

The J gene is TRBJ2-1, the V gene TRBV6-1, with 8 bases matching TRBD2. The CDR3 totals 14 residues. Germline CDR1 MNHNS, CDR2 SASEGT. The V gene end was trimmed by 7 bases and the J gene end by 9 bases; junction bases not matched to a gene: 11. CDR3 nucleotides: TGTGCCAGCAAAGGCCTCGGGGGGGCCGGTGAGCAGTTCTTC. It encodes CASKGLGGAGEQFF.

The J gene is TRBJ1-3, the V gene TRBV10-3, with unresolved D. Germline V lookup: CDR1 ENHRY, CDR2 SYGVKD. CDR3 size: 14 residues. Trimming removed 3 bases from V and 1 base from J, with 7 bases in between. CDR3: CAISEDWSGNTIYF. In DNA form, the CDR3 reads TGTGCCATCAGTGAAGACTGGTCTGGAAACACCATATATTTT.

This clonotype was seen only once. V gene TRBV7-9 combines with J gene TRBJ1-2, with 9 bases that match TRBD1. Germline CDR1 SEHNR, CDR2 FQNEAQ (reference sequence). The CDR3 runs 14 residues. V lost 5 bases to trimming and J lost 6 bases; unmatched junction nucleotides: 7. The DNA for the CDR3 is TGTGCCAGCAGCGGGACAGGGAGACTTCATGGCTACACCTTC. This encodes CASSGTGRLHGYTF.

The CDR3 is CASTLLDSEYSNQPQHF. Written as DNA, the CDR3 is TGTGCCAGCACCCTTTTGGACAGCGAATATAGCAATCAGCCCCAGCATTTT. This chain connects TRBV28 to TRBJ1-5; possible D gene TRBD1, 6 bases. V lost 7 bases and J 0 bases, leaving 19 bases between the germline ends. The CDR3 runs to 17 residues. Germline assignment: CDR1 MDHEN and CDR2 SYDVKM.

As DNA, the CDR3 is TGTGCCAGCAGCGATCCGGGGGAGGTAACACAGCCGTGGACAGATACGCAGTATTTT. Translated, it gives CASSDPGEVTQPWTDTQYF. The chain employs TRBV11-2 and TRBJ2-3; possible D gene TRBD2, 6 bases. Trimming pared 5 bases from V and 3 bases from J, leaving 27 bases between. Per germline, CDR1 SGHAT and CDR2 FQNNGV. This CDR3 has 19 amino acids.